The 29 T cell receptor beta chains in this list originate from one sample, sequenced in a study of shared clonotypes between healthy human individuals. Libraries were prepared by immunoSEQ multiplex PCR; TCRdb keeps only in-frame clonotypes and omits some of them. The sample has hundreds of thousands of clones, about 96% seen once. The source material was naive CD4+ T cells sorted from blood. This sample's subset: CD45RA+ positively selected. The source is a woman aged 30 to 39 in good health.

This rearrangement joins TRBV6-5 to TRBJ2-7; weak D call: TRBD1 (6 bases). The ends were cut back, 6 bases at V and 9 bases at J, with 18 bases in the middle. The germline V gene has CDR1 MNHEY and CDR2 SVGAGI. The CDR3 spans 13 residues. The DNA of the CDR3 is TGTGCCAGCAGCCCGGACACCAGGGGCGGGCAGTACTTC. As protein: CASSPDTRGGQYF.

In its sample, this clone was seen once. CDR3 region: CASSFSGRGETQYF. CDR3 nucleotide sequence: TGTGCCAGCAGCTTTAGCGGGAGAGGAGAGACCCAGTACTTC. This chain joins TRBV7-9 and TRBJ2-5; 9 nucleotides agree with TRBD2. The J segment lost 4 bases and the V segment lost 3 bases, leaving 3 bases of the junction unmatched. The CDR3 is 14 residues long. Germline V CDR1 and CDR2: SEHNR, FQNEAQ (reference sequence).

This clone was observed a single time. The V gene is TRBV5-6, the J gene TRBJ2-1, with D unclear. Per germline, CDR1 SGHDT and CDR2 YYEEEE. V dropped 5 bases and J dropped 10 bases, with 10 bases sitting between them. CDR3 size: 11 residues. The chain's CDR3 is CASRASGEQFF. CDR3 nucleotide sequence: TGTGCCAGCAGAGCAAGTGGGGAGCAGTTCTTC.

The chain uses TRBV30 and TRBJ2-7, with a tentative D call TRBD1 (6 bases). Trimming removed 8 bases at V and 2 bases at J, with 16 bases between. This CDR3 contains 13 residues. The V gene's germline CDR1 is GTSNPN and CDR2 SVGIG (reference sequence). The CDR3 reads CAHRAGATYEQYF. The DNA for the CDR3 is TGTGCCCACCGCGCAGGGGCGACCTACGAGCAGTACTTC.

The J gene is TRBJ2-7, the V gene TRBV4-2, with 16 bases fitting TRBD2. This CDR3 spans 18 amino acids. Germline CDR1 is LGHNA and CDR2 is YNFKEQ. After removal of 4 bases from V and 2 bases from J, the junction contained 8 bases not matched to a gene. DNA of the CDR3: TGTGCCAGCAGCCGCTCCGGGACTAGCGGGAGGGGAACCTACGAGCAGTACTTC. It encodes CASSRSGTSGRGTYEQYF.

The chain recombines TRBV19 with TRBJ2-1; D is perhaps TRBD1 (5 bases). CDR1 and CDR2 from the germline V gene are LNHDA and SQIVND (reference sequence). The ends were cut back, 3 bases at V and 7 bases at J, with 13 bases in the middle. This CDR3 comprises 14 residues. DNA for the CDR3: TGTGCCAGTAGTATCCCCCAGGGAAGGAATGAGCAGTTCTTC. Translated: CASSIPQGRNEQFF.

The chain employs TRBV28 and TRBJ2-7; perhaps TRBD2 as D (7 bases). Germline V CDR1 and CDR2: MDHEN, SYDVKM. There are 19 residues in the CDR3. Trimming pared 4 bases from V and 1 base from J, leaving 26 bases between. The CDR3 bases are TGTGCCAGCAGTTCCCGGGGAGGAGTCGTGCGGGGGCAGTCCTACGAGCAGTACTTC. Amino acids: CASSSRGGVVRGQSYEQYF.

The rearrangement uses TRBV10-2 and TRBJ2-3, with D possibly TRBD2 on 5 matching bases. V lost 6 bases, J lost 4 bases, and 17 bases lay in between. The CDR3 is 15 amino acids. The germline gives CDR1 WSHSY, CDR2 SAAADI. In DNA, the CDR3 is TGCGCCAGCAGGCGCCCAGGAGGTCTCGCAGATACGCAGTATTTT. This encodes CASRRPGGLADTQYF.

The rearrangement uses TRBV6-1 and TRBJ1-1, with a tentative D call TRBD1 (5 bases). Germline CDR1 reads MNHNS; CDR2 reads SASEGT. Trimming cost V 5 bases and J 4 bases, with 17 bases left between them. The CDR3 is 15 amino acids. The CDR3 region is CASSTPGLGSTEAFF. DNA for the CDR3: TGTGCCAGCAGTACTCCGGGGCTAGGGAGCACTGAAGCTTTCTTT.

This clone was seen once. The CDR3 nucleotides are TGCGCCAGCAGCCAATTAGCGAATGAGCAGTTCTTC. Protein sequence: CASSQLANEQFF. The chain has TRBV4-1 and TRBJ2-1; possible D gene TRBD2, 5 bases. The CDR3 spans 12 residues. Germline loops: CDR1 MGHRA, CDR2 YSYEKL. Trimming took off 2 bases at V and 7 bases at J, with 6 bases between the two ends.

The genes are TRBV29-1 and TRBJ2-5; 8 bases match TRBD1. The germline V gene encodes CDR1 SQVTM and CDR2 ANQGSEA. With 6 bases clipped from V and 2 bases from J, the junction kept 5 bases outside the gene matches. The CDR3 totals 13 residues. CDR3 in amino acids: CSVGGQGQETQYF. The CDR3 nucleotides read TGCAGCGTAGGAGGACAGGGACAAGAGACCCAGTACTTC.

The chain couples TRBV7-3 to TRBJ2-2; either TRBD1 or TRBD2 may supply D (6 bases each). The V end was cut by 3 bases, the J end by 1 base, with 9 bases between. The CDR3 contains 15 residues. The V gene's germline CDR1 is SGHTA and CDR2 FQGTGA. The CDR3 coding sequence is TGTGCCAGCAGCTTCGGGGGCGTGAACACCGGGGAGCTGTTTTTT. Translated, it gives CASSFGGVNTGELFF.

The chain has TRBV11-2 and TRBJ2-4, with D possibly being TRBD2 (6 bases). V lost 8 bases, J lost 5 bases, and 13 bases lay in between. The CDR3 totals 13 residues. CDR1 is SGHAT, CDR2 FQNNGV, per germline. The CDR3 DNA is TGTGCCAGCGCCTGGAGGGGAGAAAACATTCAGTACTTC. This translates into CASAWRGENIQYF.

This chain joins TRBV27 and TRBJ1-4; the match to TRBD1 covers 9 bases. Germline-derived CDR1 and CDR2 are MNHEY and SMNVEV (reference sequence). V shed 5 bases and J 8 bases; nucleotides not matched to a gene: 6. The CDR3 covers 14 residues. The CDR3 region has the DNA TGTGCCAGCAGTCGGGACAGGGCTGGGGAAAAACTGTTTTTT. Protein sequence: CASSRDRAGEKLFF.

The chain is built from TRBV6-6 and TRBJ1-4; D gene ambiguous. Germline CDR1 and CDR2: MNHNY and SVGAGI (reference sequence). The CDR3 extends over 14 amino acids. V gave up 0 bases and J gave up 8 bases, with 10 bases separating them. The CDR3 DNA sequence: TGTGCCAGCAGTTACTCGGGGTTGGAGGAAAAACTGTTTTTT. This encodes CASSYSGLEEKLFF.

The V call is TRBV4-1, the J call TRBJ2-7, with a weak D call TRBD2 (6 bases). With 4 bases removed from V and 2 bases from J, the gap between germline ends came to 18 bases. The germline gives CDR1 MGHRA, CDR2 YSYEKL. The CDR3 is 16 amino acids. This CDR3 reads CASSLSTGVGTYEQYF. For the CDR3, the DNA is TGCGCCAGCAGCCTTTCAACGGGAGTAGGAACCTACGAGCAGTACTTC.

This clone was picked up one time. V is TRBV27 and J is TRBJ2-7, with 8 nucleotides matching TRBD1. Germline-derived CDR1 and CDR2 are MNHEY and SMNVEV (reference sequence). V was pared by 6 bases and J by 5 bases, with 6 bases of the junction left unmatched. CDR3 length: 13 residues. Written as DNA, the CDR3 is TGTGCCAGCAGGGTGACAGGGGAGAACGAGCAGTACTTC. Translated, it gives CASRVTGENEQYF.

The chain is built from TRBV11-3 and TRBJ2-5, with D unclear. The ends were cut back, 4 bases at V and 1 base at J, with 10 bases in the middle. In germline, CDR1 is SGHNT, CDR2 YENEEA. The CDR3 has 14 residues. This chain's CDR3 is CASSSGVGQETQYF. The DNA for the CDR3 is TGTGCCAGCAGCTCGGGTGTGGGCCAAGAGACCCAGTACTTC.

The J gene is TRBJ2-4, the V gene TRBV5-1, with D perhaps TRBD1 (6 bases). This CDR3 spans 14 amino acids. Germline loops: CDR1 SGHRS, CDR2 YFSETQ. With 4 bases removed from V and 4 bases from J, the gap between germline ends came to 12 bases. CDR3 nucleotide sequence: TGCGCCAGCAGCGACGGGACACTAAAAAACATTCAGTACTTC. Residues: CASSDGTLKNIQYF.

The chain recombines TRBV5-8 with TRBJ2-3; no clear D. Looked up from germline, CDR1 is SGHTS and CDR2 is YDEGEE. The CDR3 has 13 residues. Trimming removed 5 bases at V and 8 bases at J, with 15 bases between. DNA of the CDR3: TGTGCCAGCAGTCACCTTGGACCATCTACGCAGTATTTT. It encodes CASSHLGPSTQYF.

The V call is TRBV11-3, the J call TRBJ2-1; 9 bases are a match to TRBD1. In germline, CDR1 is SGHNT, CDR2 YENEEA. Trimming took 6 bases from V and 10 from J; bases not matched to a gene: 10. The CDR3 has 14 residues. The CDR3 DNA follows: TGTGCCAGCAGTTCCTGGACAGGGGAAGAGGAGCAGTTCTTC. The encoded protein is CASSSWTGEEEQFF.

The chain couples TRBV18 to TRBJ1-6, with D perhaps TRBD1 (5 bases). Germline V gives CDR1 KGHSH, CDR2 LQKENI. Trimming took off 0 bases at V and 16 bases at J, with 7 bases between the two ends. The CDR3 runs to 11 residues. CDR3: CASSPPQGLHF. The CDR3 DNA sequence: TGTGCCAGCTCACCACCTCAGGGACTCCACTTT.

The chain has TRBV18 and TRBJ2-7; no clear D. The CDR3 runs 16 residues. Germline CDR1 is KGHSH and CDR2 is LQKENI. The ends were cut back, 2 bases at V and 1 base at J, with 15 bases in the middle. The CDR3: CASSPLRPRSSYEQYF. The CDR3 nucleotides are TGTGCCAGCTCACCATTGCGCCCTAGGTCTTCCTACGAGCAGTACTTC.

J is TRBJ2-3 and V is TRBV27; TRBD1 agrees at 10 bases. Germline CDR1 reads MNHEY; CDR2 reads SMNVEV (reference sequence). This CDR3 has 15 residues. V was pared by 5 bases and J by 1 base, with 3 bases of the junction left unmatched. CDR3 DNA: TGTGCCAGCAGTCGGGGACAGGGGCGCACAGATACGCAGTATTTT. Its translation is CASSRGQGRTDTQYF.

The rearrangement uses TRBV6-1 and TRBJ2-1; TRBD2 might be the D (6 bases). The V and J ends lost 3 bases and 4 bases respectively, with 10 bases between them. This CDR3 is 14 amino acids long. Germline assignment: CDR1 MNHNS and CDR2 SASEGT. CDR3 in amino acids: CASSETRVYNEQFF. CDR3 DNA: TGTGCCAGCAGTGAGACTAGGGTTTACAATGAGCAGTTCTTC.

This CDR3 reads CASSLRQGNGNTIYF. The CDR3 DNA follows: TGTGCCAGCAGCTTACGACAGGGGAACGGAAACACCATATATTTT. The gene calls are TRBV7-9 and TRBJ1-3, with TRBD1 matching 8 bases. V lost 2 bases and J lost 4; bases outside the gene matches: 4. Germline V gene lookup returns CDR1 SEHNR and CDR2 FQNEAQ (reference sequence). The CDR3 is 15 amino acids.

V is TRBV5-8 and J is TRBJ2-7; D may be TRBD1 or TRBD2 (6 bases each). This CDR3 is built from 14 residues. Germline V gene lookup returns CDR1 SGHTS and CDR2 YDEGEE. V shed 4 bases and J shed 3 bases, with 14 bases lying between them. This chain's CDR3 is CASSPGGGSYEQYF. The CDR3 nucleotides read TGTGCCAGCAGCCCTGGAGGGGGGAGCTACGAGCAGTACTTC.

The chain combines TRBV18 with TRBJ2-5, with a weak D call TRBD1 (6 bases). The CDR3 runs 15 residues. In germline, CDR1 is KGHSH, CDR2 LQKENI. Trimming shortened V by 1 base and J by 4 bases, and 13 bases separated the two germline ends. CDR3 nucleotides: TGTGCCAGCTCACCACGGGACACCACGGGAGAGACCCAGTACTTC. Its protein is CASSPRDTTGETQYF.

This clone came up once. The chain employs TRBV6-5 and TRBJ1-2; the D gene is possibly TRBD1 (6 bases). CDR1 MNHEY and CDR2 SVGAGI come from the germline V gene. V gave up 2 bases and J gave up 5 bases, with 9 bases separating them. The CDR3 runs 13 residues. Here the CDR3 DNA reads TGTGCCAGCAGTTACCGAAGGGGGTATGGCTACACCTTC. This codes for CASSYRRGYGYTF.